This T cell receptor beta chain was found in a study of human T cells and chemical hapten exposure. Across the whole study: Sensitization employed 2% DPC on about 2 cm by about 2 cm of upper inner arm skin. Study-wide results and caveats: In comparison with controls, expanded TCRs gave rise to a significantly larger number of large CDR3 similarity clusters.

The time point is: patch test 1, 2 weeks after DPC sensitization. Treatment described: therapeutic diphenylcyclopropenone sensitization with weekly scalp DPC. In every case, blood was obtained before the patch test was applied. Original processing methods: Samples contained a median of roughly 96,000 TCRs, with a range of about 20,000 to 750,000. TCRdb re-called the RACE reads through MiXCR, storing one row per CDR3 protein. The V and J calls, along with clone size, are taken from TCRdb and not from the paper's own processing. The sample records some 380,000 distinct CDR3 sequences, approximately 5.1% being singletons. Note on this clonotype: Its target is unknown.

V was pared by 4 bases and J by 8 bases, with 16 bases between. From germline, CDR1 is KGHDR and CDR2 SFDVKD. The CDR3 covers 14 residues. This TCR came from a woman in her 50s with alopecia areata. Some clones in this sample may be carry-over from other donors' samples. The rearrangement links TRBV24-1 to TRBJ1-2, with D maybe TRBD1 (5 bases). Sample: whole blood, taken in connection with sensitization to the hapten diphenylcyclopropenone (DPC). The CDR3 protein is CATSEPGRIDGYTF. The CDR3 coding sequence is TGTGCCACCAGTGAGCCGGGACGCATCGACGGCTACACCTTC.